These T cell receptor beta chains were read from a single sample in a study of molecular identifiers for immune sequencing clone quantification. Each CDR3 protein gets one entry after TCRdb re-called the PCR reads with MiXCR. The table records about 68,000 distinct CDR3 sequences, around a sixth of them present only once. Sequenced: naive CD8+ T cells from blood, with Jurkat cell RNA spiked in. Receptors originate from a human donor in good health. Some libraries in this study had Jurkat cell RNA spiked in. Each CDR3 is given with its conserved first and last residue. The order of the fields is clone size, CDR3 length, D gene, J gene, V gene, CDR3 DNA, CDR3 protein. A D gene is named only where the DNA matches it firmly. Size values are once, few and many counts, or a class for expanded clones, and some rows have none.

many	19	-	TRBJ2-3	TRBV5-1	TGCGCCAGCAGCTTGGGGGAGAGAATGGCAGGCCTATCCACAGATACGCAGTATTTT	CASSLGERMAGLSTDTQYF
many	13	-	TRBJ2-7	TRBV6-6	TGTGCCAGCAGTTACGGGACCTCCTACGAGCAGTACTTC	CASSYGTSYEQYF
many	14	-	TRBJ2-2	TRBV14	TGTGCCAGCAGCCCTTGGGGGAGCGTCGGGGAGCTGTTTTTT	CASSPWGSVGELFF
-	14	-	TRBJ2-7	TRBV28	TGTGCCGGCAGATTATCCCCAGGAACGGGCGAGCAGTACTTC	CAGRLSPGTGEQYF
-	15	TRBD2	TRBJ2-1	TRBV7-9	TGTGCCAGCAGCTCATCGGGACTAGCTTCCAATGAGCAGTTCTTC	CASSSSGLASNEQFF
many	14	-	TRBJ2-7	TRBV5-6	TGTGCCAGCAGGACGGGCAGGGGCAGATACGAGCAGTACTTC	CASRTGRGRYEQYF
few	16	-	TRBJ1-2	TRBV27	TGTGCCAGCAGAATTTCTCCGGGACGAGATAACTATGGCTACACCTTC	CASRISPGRDNYGYTF
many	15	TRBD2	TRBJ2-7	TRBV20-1	TGCAGTGCGCGGACACTAGCGGGAGCTCCCTACGAGCAGTACTTC	CSARTLAGAPYEQYF
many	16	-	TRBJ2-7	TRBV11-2	TGTGCCAGCAGCTTAATGTCACCCAGCGGGCTCTACGAGCAGTACTTC	CASSLMSPSGLYEQYF
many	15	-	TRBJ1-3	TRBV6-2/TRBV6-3	TGTGCCAGCATGAGACGGAAGAGCGCTGGAAACACCATATATTTT	CASMRRKSAGNTIYF
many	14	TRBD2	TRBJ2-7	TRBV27	TGTGCCAGCAGACTGGGGGGGAGTGGCTACGAGCAGTACTTC	CASRLGGSGYEQYF
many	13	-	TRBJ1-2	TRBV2	TGTGCCAGCCGCGATGAACAGGGAAGAGGCTACACCTTC	CASRDEQGRGYTF
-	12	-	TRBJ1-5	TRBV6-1	TGTGCCAGCAGGAGACCTTATCAGCCCCAGCATTTT	CASRRPYQPQHF
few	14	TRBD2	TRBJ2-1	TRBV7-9	TGTGCCGGGGGGGAGACTAGCGTGTGGAATGAGCAGTTCTTC	CAGGETSVWNEQFF
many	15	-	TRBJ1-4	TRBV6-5	TGTGCCAGCAGTCAGAGGGCTTTCCGCATTGAAAAACTGTTTTTT	CASSQRAFRIEKLFF
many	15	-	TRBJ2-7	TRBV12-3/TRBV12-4	TGTGCCAGCAGTTTCATTGGACCCAGATCCTACGAGCAGTACTTC	CASSFIGPRSYEQYF
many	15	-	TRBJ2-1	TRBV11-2	TGTGCCAGCAGCTGGCATGAGGGGATCAACAATGAGCAGTTCTTC	CASSWHEGINNEQFF
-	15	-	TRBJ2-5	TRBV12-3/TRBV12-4	TGTGCCAGCAGTCATCGCGACCCTAGGGTAGAGACCCAGTACTTC	CASSHRDPRVETQYF
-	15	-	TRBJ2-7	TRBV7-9	TGTGCCAGCAGCTCACCCGTTGACAACTCCTACGAGCAGTACTTC	CASSSPVDNSYEQYF
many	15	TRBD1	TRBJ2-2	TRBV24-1	TGTGCCACCAGTAGTGGGACAGAGAACACCGGGGAGCTGTTTTTT	CATSSGTENTGELFF
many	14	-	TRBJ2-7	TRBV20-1	TGCAGTGCTAGCGGGGGGCGCGTCGGTTACGAGCAGTACTTC	CSASGGRVGYEQYF
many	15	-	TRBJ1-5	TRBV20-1	TGCAGTGCCTCCCCCTGGCAGGGAAACCCTCAGCCCCAGCATTTT	CSASPWQGNPQPQHF
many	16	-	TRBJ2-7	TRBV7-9	TGTGCCAGCAGCTTAGCCTCTTCGCGGAACCTCTACGAGCAGTACTTC	CASSLASSRNLYEQYF
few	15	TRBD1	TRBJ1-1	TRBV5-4	TGTGCCAGCAGCTTGGTTACAGGGGGAGGGACTGAAGCTTTCTTT	CASSLVTGGGTEAFF
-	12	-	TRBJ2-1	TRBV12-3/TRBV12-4	TGTGCCACCATAACAGGCCCGGGAATCCAGTTCTTC	CATITGPGIQFF
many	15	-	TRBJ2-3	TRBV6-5	TGTGCCAGCAGTTACCTTCAGGGACCCACAGATACGCAGTATTTT	CASSYLQGPTDTQYF
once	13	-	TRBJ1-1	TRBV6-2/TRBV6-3	TGTGCCAGCAGTGAACGGGGGAACACTGAAGCCTTCTTT	CASSERGNTEAFF
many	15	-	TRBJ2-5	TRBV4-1	TGCGCCAGCAGCCAAGATCCCAGTTTTCCGGAGACCCAGTACTTC	CASSQDPSFPETQYF
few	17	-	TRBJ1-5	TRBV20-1	TGCAGTGTGGCCCTTGTGGGGCCCACCGGCTTTAGTCAGCCCCAGCATTTT	CSVALVGPTGFSQPQHF
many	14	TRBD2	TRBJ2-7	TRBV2	TGTGCCAGCACGACCGGACTAGCGGGGTACGAGCAGTACTTC	CASTTGLAGYEQYF
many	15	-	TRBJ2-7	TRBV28	TGTGCCAGCAGTTGGTTATTAGGGGGGCGCTACGAGCAGTACTTC	CASSWLLGGRYEQYF
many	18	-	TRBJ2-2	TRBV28	TGTGCCAGCACACCTTTCCCGACAGGCGTGGGGGACGGCGGGGAGCTGTTTTTT	CASTPFPTGVGDGGELFF
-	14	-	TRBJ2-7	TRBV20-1	TGCAGTGCTAGCCGGGGACCCGCCGACTTAGATCGGTACTTC	CSASRGPADLDRYF
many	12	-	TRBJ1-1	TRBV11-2	TGTGCCAGCAGCTCTGGGGTCACTGAAGCTTTCTTT	CASSSGVTEAFF
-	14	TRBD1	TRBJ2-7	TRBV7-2	TGTGCCAGCAGCTTACTGGACAGGCACTACGAGCAGTACTTC	CASSLLDRHYEQYF
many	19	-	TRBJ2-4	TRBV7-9	TGTGCCAGACACTTAGTTAAGTTAGCGCAGATTCTAGCCAAAAACATTCAGTACTTC	CARHLVKLAQILAKNIQYF
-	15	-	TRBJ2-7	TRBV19	TGTGCCAGTAGTACCCAGGACAGTTCGTACTACGAGCAGTACTTC	CASSTQDSSYYEQYF
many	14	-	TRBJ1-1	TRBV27	TGTGCCAGCACCTTGACAGGAGCGAACACTGAAGCTTTCTTT	CASTLTGANTEAFF
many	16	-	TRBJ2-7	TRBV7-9	TGTGCCAGCAGCTTACCGGCGGGGGCGAGCTCCTACGAGCAGTACTTC	CASSLPAGASSYEQYF
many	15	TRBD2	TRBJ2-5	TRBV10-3	TGTGCCATCAGCGATTTAGCGGGAGGGCAAGAGACCCAGTACTTC	CAISDLAGGQETQYF
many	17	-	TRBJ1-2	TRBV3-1	TGTGCCAGCAGCCAAGTGGGAGACACCAGAGCTAACTATGGCTACACCTTC	CASSQVGDTRANYGYTF
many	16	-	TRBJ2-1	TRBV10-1	TGCGCCAGCCTTCGTTCCTGCGCCTCCCCCTACAATGAGCAGTTCTTC	CASLRSCASPYNEQFF
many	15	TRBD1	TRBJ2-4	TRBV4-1	TGCGCCAGCAGCCAAACGGACAGGGTATGGTACATTCAGTACTTC	CASSQTDRVWYIQYF
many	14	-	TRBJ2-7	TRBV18	TGTGCCAGCTCACCACCGGGGGGAATGGGCGAGCAGTACTTC	CASSPPGGMGEQYF
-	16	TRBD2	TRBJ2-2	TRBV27	TGTGCCAGCAGTCCCTTGGCGGGAGTGAACACCGGGGAGCTGTTTTTT	CASSPLAGVNTGELFF
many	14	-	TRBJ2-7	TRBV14	TGTGCCAGCAGCCAAGGAGGGGTTAACTACGAGCAGTACTTC	CASSQGGVNYEQYF
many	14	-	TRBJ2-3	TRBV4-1	TGCGCCAGCAGCCAAGGACATGAGAGTGGTACGCAGTATTTT	CASSQGHESGTQYF
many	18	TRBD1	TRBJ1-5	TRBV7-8	TGTGCCAGCAGCCCTCGCTTGACAGGGGGCGCTTCCAATCAGCCCCAGCATTTT	CASSPRLTGGASNQPQHF
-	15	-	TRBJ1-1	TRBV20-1	TGCAGTGCTAGAGACCATATGGGGGGGTATACTGAAGCTTTCTTT	CSARDHMGGYTEAFF
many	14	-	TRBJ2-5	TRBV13	TGTGCCAGCAGCTTCCCGACAGAGCGAGAGACCCAGTACTTC	CASSFPTERETQYF
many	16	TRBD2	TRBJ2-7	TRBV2	TGTGCCAGCAGTGAGGGATTGGCGGGAGGCGGCTACGAGCAGTACTTC	CASSEGLAGGGYEQYF
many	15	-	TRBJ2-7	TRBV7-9	TGTGCCAGCAGCTTAACAGACCTACCCTCGGGCGAGCAGTACTTC	CASSLTDLPSGEQYF
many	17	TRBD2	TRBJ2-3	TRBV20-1	TGCAGTGCTAGCATAGGCGGGAGGTCTCAGGGCACAGATACGCAGTATTTT	CSASIGGRSQGTDTQYF